The TCR beta chain described here comes from a study of blood T cell repertoires in COVID-19. About the research overall: Nucleic acid was either cDNA or gDNA, and it came from T cells, B-cell-depleted T cells, or PBMCs.

The CDR3 length is 20 residues. Trimming cost V 4 bases and J 3 bases; bases outside gene matches: 14. CDR1 and CDR2 (germline): SGHKS, YYEKEE (reference sequence). Original methodology: For nucleated cells, counts were estimated from reference gene primer amplification. Libraries were prepared by immunoSEQ multiplex PCR; TCRdb keeps only in-frame clonotypes and omits some of them. That table gives V, J and clone size, and the DNA gave D and trimming. The profile shows a few hundred thousand clones, 86% of them singletons. Seattle-derived patients entered the study during active infection and were followed longitudinally.

The receptor was isolated from a woman aged 60-70 years with COVID-19, enrolled during active disease. The specimen sequenced was peripheral blood. V usage is TRBV5-5 and J usage is TRBJ2-4, with 15 bases that match TRBD2. CDR3 loop: CASSPTFGTSGGWDKNIQYF. In DNA, the CDR3 is TGTGCCAGCAGCCCGACCTTCGGGACTAGCGGGGGGTGGGACAAAAACATTCAGTACTTC.